The source of this T cell receptor beta chain is a study of T cells after yellow fever vaccination. MiXCR, run by TCRdb on the 5' RACE reads, gives a single entry per CDR3 protein. The sample has about 310,000 distinct CDR3 sequences; more than 3% are singletons. This clonotype was seen ten or more times. This CDR3 contains 17 residues. Germline V CDR1 and CDR2: SEHNR, FQNEAQ (reference sequence). Unmatched junction bases numbered 10, after V lost 5 bases and J lost 0 bases. The chain recombines TRBV7-9 with TRBJ2-3, with 8 bases identical to TRBD2. Sequencing used PBMCs, obtained on the day of the yellow fever booster vaccination. The TCR comes from a man younger than 35 who received the YFV17D yellow fever vaccine. The CDR3 here is CASSPRTSGWSTDTQYF. As DNA, the CDR3 is TGTGCCAGCAGCCCCCGAACTAGCGGCTGGAGCACAGATACGCAGTATTTT.